Listed here are 12 T cell receptor beta chains from one sample, sequenced in a study of vaccination effects on CD4 cells after COVID-19. Some clones are missing from TCRdb's copy, which holds only in-frame ones; the method was immunoSEQ multiplex PCR. The table records about 64,000 clones, 72% of them present only once. Antigens of these TCRs are unknown. Culture proceeded for 10 days, and CD4+ T cells were then isolated. This specimen consisted of CD4+ T cells from PBMCs cultured without peptide, obtained before COVID-19 vaccination. These receptors were collected from a human donor who had a prior SARS-CoV-2 infection.

This chain uses TRBV5-5 with TRBJ2-5; D remains ambiguous. The CDR3 is 14 amino acids. CDR1 and CDR2 from the germline V gene are SGHKS and YYEKEE (reference sequence). The V end was cut by 1 base, the J end by 0 bases, with 7 bases between. Here the CDR3 reads CASSLPSNQETQYF. The CDR3 DNA sequence: TGTGCCAGCAGCTTGCCCTCGAACCAAGAGACCCAGTACTTC.

This clone was seen once. This chain links TRBV9 with TRBJ2-1; 8 positions agree with TRBD2. The CDR3 sequence is 16 residues long. Per the germline V gene, CDR1 is SGDLS and CDR2 is YYNGEE. Trimming removed 3 bases from V and 3 bases from J; junction bases left unmatched: 8. The CDR3 protein is CASSALGRGDYNEQFF. The CDR3, as DNA: TGTGCCAGCAGCGCCCTTGGGCGGGGGGACTACAATGAGCAGTTCTTC. Using reference TRBV9 and TRBJ2-1 for the parts outside the CDR3, the full variable domain is DSGVTQTPKHLITATGQRVTLRCSPRSGDLSVYWYQQSLDQGLQFLIQYYNGEERAKGNILERFSAQQFPDLHSELNLSSLELGDSALYFCASSALGRGDYNEQFFGPGTRLTVL.

This sequence joins TRBV21-1 and TRBJ2-7. TRBV21-1 is a known pseudogene. There are 15 residues in the CDR3. CDR3 amino acids: CASTQIYPPSYEQYF. The CDR3 nucleotides read TGTGCCAGCACCCAAATTTACCCCCCTTCCTACGAGCAGTACTTC.

This chain links TRBV2 with TRBJ1-1, with D tentatively TRBD1 (6 bases). Germline values: CDR1 SNHLY, CDR2 FYNNEI. The CDR3 spans 13 residues. Trimming stripped 3 bases from V and 4 bases from J, with 9 bases between. The CDR3 here is CASSESRGTEAFF. CDR3 nucleotides: TGTGCCAGCAGTGAGTCCAGGGGCACTGAAGCTTTCTTT. Full variable domain (remainder filled in from reference TRBV2 and TRBJ1-1): EPEVTQTPSHQVTQMGQEVILRCVPISNHLYFYWYRQILGQKVEFLVSFYNNEISEKSEIFDDQFSVERPDGSNFTLKIRSTKLEDSAMYFCASSESRGTEAFFGQGTRLTVV.

The V gene is TRBV15, the J gene TRBJ2-3; D gene ambiguous. Germline CDR1 is LNHNV and CDR2 is YYDKDF (reference sequence). Deletions cut 2 bases from V and 2 bases from J, with 14 bases between. The CDR3 is 16 residues long. The CDR3 DNA sequence: TGTGCCACCAGCAGATCCTTAAGCCTTAACACAGATACGCAGTATTTT. It specifies CATSRSLSLNTDTQYF.

CDR3 loop: CASSLMGTGGTEAFF. CDR3 DNA sequence: TGTGCCAGCAGCTTAATGGGGACAGGGGGCACTGAAGCTTTCTTT. This sequence joins TRBV7-3 and TRBJ1-1, with 11 bases that match TRBD1. Germline-derived CDR1 and CDR2 are SGHTA and FQGTGA. J was trimmed by 4 bases and V by 1 base; bases with no gene match: 2. The CDR3 contains 15 residues.

This clone was found once. The junction and the germline gene differ at one end; a read error may be behind it. The chain joins TRBV11-1 to TRBJ1-2, with a possible D match to TRBD1 (5 bases). CDR3 size: 13 residues. The V gene's germline CDR1 is SGHAT and CDR2 FQDESV (reference sequence). The CDR3 DNA is TGTGCCAGCAACTTAGTACAGGCCGGTGGCTACACCTTC. This sequence encodes CASNLVQAGGYTF.

This sequence joins TRBV11-2 and TRBJ1-4, with TRBD1 identical over 8 bases. V shed 5 bases, J shed 5 bases, and the junction held 4 bases outside the gene matches. The CDR3 is made up of 14 amino acids. Germline V gene lookup returns CDR1 SGHAT and CDR2 FQNNGV. CDR3 in DNA: TGTGCCAGCAGCCCGGACAGGGTGAATGAAAAACTGTTTTTT. Encoded protein: CASSPDRVNEKLFF.

This clone was detected a few times. This rearrangement joins TRBV9 to TRBJ2-2, with TRBD1 matching over 7 bases. Per the germline V gene, CDR1 is SGDLS and CDR2 is YYNGEE. V lost 3 bases to trimming and J lost 0 bases; unmatched junction nucleotides: 5. The CDR3 is 16 amino acids. The CDR3 DNA sequence: TGTGCCAGCAGCGCCAGACAGGGAACGAACACCGGGGAGCTGTTTTTT. Amino acids: CASSARQGTNTGELFF.

The rearrangement uses TRBV7-9 and TRBJ2-5, with D possibly matching TRBD2 (5 bases). The CDR3 spans 13 residues. The germline gives CDR1 SEHNR, CDR2 FQNEAQ (reference sequence). V gave up 3 bases and J gave up 1 base, with 6 bases separating them. The CDR3 nucleotides read TGTGCCAGCAGCTTGAGGGCCCAAGAGACCCAGTACTTC. Amino acid sequence: CASSLRAQETQYF.

Here the CDR3 reads CSATETRETQYF. The CDR3 DNA reads as TGCAGCGCGACAGAAACTAGAGAGACCCAGTACTTC. The genes are TRBV29-1 and TRBJ2-5; D possibly uses TRBD1 or TRBD2 (5 bases each). The CDR3 is made up of 12 amino acids. Deletions cut 7 bases from V and 4 bases from J, with 13 bases between. Germline V gives CDR1 SQVTM, CDR2 ANQGSEA.

The chain joins TRBV6-2 or TRBV6-3 to TRBJ2-3; a weak D match, TRBD2 (6 bases). CDR3 length: 16 residues. Germline loops: CDR1 MNHEY, CDR2 SVGEGT. The V gene lost 1 base and the J gene lost 6 bases, with 17 bases spanning the gap. The CDR3 DNA reads as TGTGCCAGCAGTTACTATAGCGGTTTAGGTGGCGATACGCAGTATTTT. Amino acids: CASSYYSGLGGDTQYF.